This paragraph reports one T cell receptor beta chain. V was shortened by 0 bases and J by 1 base, with 8 bases between the two germline ends. Germline V gene sequence: CDR1 KGHDR, CDR2 SFDVKD. The CDR3 totals 16 residues. The sample comes from a study of blood T cell repertoires in COVID-19. Study information: T cells, B-cell-depleted T cells, or PBMCs provided the cDNA or gDNA that served as material.

Under the authors' procedure: Estimation of nucleated cell counts relied on the amplification of reference gene primers. TCRdb keeps only in-frame clones here, not all; method: immunoSEQ multiplex PCR. V and J calls and clone size follow that table, whereas D and trimming were derived from the DNA. Of 200,000 to 250,000 clones in the sample, approximately 84% were seen once. The TCR sequence derives from a man aged 35 to 55 with active or convalescent COVID-19. Sequencing was done on a sample of peripheral blood. The rearrangement joins TRBV24-1 to TRBJ2-2, with D possibly matching TRBD1 (5 bases). The DNA for the CDR3 is TGTGCCACCAGTGATTTGAGGCAGGGGAACACCGGGGAGCTGTTTTTT. Translating gives CATSDLRQGNTGELFF.